One and the same sample provided the 10 T cell receptor beta chains below, sequenced in a study of PD-1 blockade in classical Hodgkin lymphoma. Every patient was affected by relapse after autologous stem cell transplantation, while exposure to brentuximab vedotin was not uniform. Repertoires were generated with immunoSEQ multiplex PCR, while TCRdb's copy carries only in-frame clones and drops some. This table holds 40,000 to 50,000 clones, around 83% found once. The sample here was peripheral blood mononuclear cells (PBMCs), taken before the second cycle of nivolumab. The receptors derive from a human donor with classical Hodgkin lymphoma.

V and J are TRBV14 and TRBJ2-1; 7 nucleotides line up with TRBD2. The V gene end was trimmed by 1 base and the J gene end by 8 bases; junction bases not matched to a gene: 8. The CDR3 contains 15 residues. Germline assignment: CDR1 SGHDN and CDR2 FVKESK. CDR3 sequence: CASSQGLAAGYEQFF. The CDR3 DNA is TGTGCCAGCAGCCAAGGGCTAGCGGCGGGCTATGAGCAGTTCTTC.

This chain joins TRBV11-2 and TRBJ2-1; no definite D call. There are 14 residues in the CDR3. V was clipped by 1 base and J by 14 bases, with 18 bases between them. The germline gives CDR1 SGHAT, CDR2 FQNNGV. CDR3 amino acids: CASSLASSGYIKFF. In nucleotides, the CDR3 is TGTGCCAGCAGCTTAGCTAGTAGTGGGTACATCAAGTTCTTC.

V usage is TRBV18 and J usage is TRBJ2-6; a weak D match, TRBD1 (5 bases). The CDR3 runs 19 residues. Germline V gene sequence: CDR1 KGHSH, CDR2 LQKENI. V was pared by 4 bases and J by 0 bases, with 19 bases between. The CDR3 DNA reads as TGTGCCAGCTCACTAACGATTTCCACAGGCCCCTCTGGGGCCAACGTCCTGACTTTC. Protein: CASSLTISTGPSGANVLTF.

The count of this clone is one. V usage is TRBV21-1 and J usage is TRBJ2-1; TRBD1 was called by the table and not checked on the DNA. TRBV21-1 is classified as a pseudogene. The CDR3 spans 19 residues. DNA for the CDR3: TGTGCCAGCAGCCATGGGGGCAGGGACCGGGACCACCTCTGCAATGAGCAGTTCTTC. It yields the protein CASSHGGRDRDHLCNEQFF.

The V and J genes are TRBV23-1 and TRBJ1-2; the match to TRBD1 covers 8 bases. TRBV23-1 carries the ORF label, with uncertain function. The CDR3 length is 16 residues. V lost 2 bases to trimming and J lost 4 bases; unmatched junction nucleotides: 9. In DNA form, the CDR3 reads TGCGCCAGCAGTCAAATCCCCCGGACAGGGCTCTATGGCTACACCTTC. It codes for CASSQIPRTGLYGYTF.

The V and J genes are TRBV10-2 and TRBJ2-1, with 12 bases identical to TRBD2. CDR3 length: 15 amino acids. Germline-derived CDR1 and CDR2 are WSHSY and SAAADI. The junction had 8 bases not matched to a gene; V was cut back by 6 bases and J by 8 bases. The CDR3 nucleotides are TGCGCCAGCAGCGGCGGACTAGCGGGAATCGATGAGCAGTTCTTC. Translated: CASSGGLAGIDEQFF.

The V and J genes are TRBV28 and TRBJ1-6, with D possibly matching TRBD1 (5 bases). Trimming removed 2 bases from V and 13 bases from J, with 9 bases in between. CDR3 length equals 12 residues. Germline V gene lookup returns CDR1 MDHEN and CDR2 SYDVKM. In DNA, the CDR3 is TGTGCCAGCAGTTTAAGACGGGGGCCCCTCCACTTT. This translates into CASSLRRGPLHF.

The chain has TRBV5-6 and TRBJ1-6; no clear D gene. The CDR3 extends over 14 amino acids. Germline V CDR1 and CDR2: SGHDT, YYEEEE. Trimming removed 4 bases at V and 7 bases at J, with 12 bases between. DNA for the CDR3: TGTGCCAGCAGCCGGACGGCGCCGAATTCACCCCTCCACTTT. This translates into CASSRTAPNSPLHF.

V gene TRBV19 combines with J gene TRBJ2-5, with D unclear. V lost 3 bases and J 0 bases, leaving 11 bases between the germline ends. The CDR3 is 15 amino acids. The germline V gene encodes CDR1 LNHDA and CDR2 SQIVND (reference sequence). In DNA, the CDR3 is TGTGCCAGTAGTATCGGCGGAGCGTACCAAGAGACCCAGTACTTC. Translated, it gives CASSIGGAYQETQYF. Full variable domain (missing parts from reference TRBV19 and TRBJ2-5): DGGITQSPKYLFRKEGQNVTLSCEQNLNHDAMYWYRQDPGQGLRLIYYSQIVNDFQKGDIAEGYSVSREKKESFPLTVTSAQKNPTAFYLCASSIGGAYQETQYFGPGTRLLVL.

The rearrangement joins TRBV18 to TRBJ1-1; 10 bases fit TRBD1. The CDR3 covers 13 residues. V dropped 4 bases and J dropped 6; count of bases not matched to a gene: 2. CDR1 and CDR2 from the germline V gene are KGHSH and LQKENI. CDR3 sequence: CASSRQGAAEAFF. CDR3 sequence (DNA): TGTGCCAGCTCACGACAGGGGGCAGCTGAAGCTTTCTTT.